One sample yielded the 14 T cell receptor beta chains listed below, sequenced in a study of blood T cell repertoires in COVID-19. The repertoire was sequenced with immunoSEQ multiplex PCR; TCRdb's copy has only in-frame clones and lacks some. The table includes 100,000 to 150,000 clones, approximately 83% detected once. Sample: peripheral blood. Receptors originate from a woman aged 70 to 79 with acute or convalescent COVID-19.

This chain connects TRBV4-3 to TRBJ2-2; D possibly corresponds to TRBD2 (6 bases). The V and J ends lost 4 bases and 7 bases respectively, with 13 bases between them. The CDR3 is made up of 14 amino acids. CDR1 and CDR2 from the germline V gene are LGHNA and YSLEER. CDR3 DNA sequence: TGCGCCAGCAGCCTCGACGGGGGAATCGGGGAGCTGTTTTTT. Protein product: CASSLDGGIGELFF.

This clone was detected once. CDR3 sequence reads: CASSPRSGDRNTEAFF. DNA for the CDR3: TGCGCCAGCAGCCCCAGGTCTGGGGACAGAAACACTGAAGCTTTCTTT. This chain connects TRBV5-1 to TRBJ1-1, with 7 bases identical to TRBD1. V lost 4 bases and J lost 2; bases outside the gene matches: 11. The V gene's germline CDR1 is SGHRS and CDR2 YFSETQ. This CDR3 region has 16 residues.

The J gene is TRBJ2-4, the V gene TRBV19; perhaps TRBD1 as D (7 bases). This CDR3 has 16 residues. Trimming left V 5 bases short and J 13 bases short, with 27 bases between. Germline loops: CDR1 LNHDA, CDR2 SQIVND (reference sequence). This CDR3 reads CASSPQGGVKTSIQYF. DNA for the CDR3: TGTGCCAGTAGTCCGCAGGGGGGCGTTAAAACTAGTATCCAGTACTTC.

This clone was found a few times. The genes are TRBV6-6 and TRBJ1-3; weak D call: TRBD1 (6 bases). Trimming removed 4 bases at V and 0 bases at J, with 13 bases between. This CDR3 has 16 amino acids. CDR1 and CDR2 from the germline V gene are MNHNY and SVGAGI (reference sequence). As DNA, the CDR3 is TGTGCCAGCAGTTCAGGACAGCCTCGCTCTGGAAACACCATATATTTT. Its translation is CASSSGQPRSGNTIYF.

The chain couples TRBV7-9 to TRBJ1-3; the D is unclear. This CDR3 spans 15 amino acids. The V and J ends lost 3 bases and 0 bases respectively, with 9 bases between them. Germline-derived CDR1 and CDR2 are SEHNR and FQNEAQ (reference sequence). The CDR3 region is CASSFTRFSGNTIYF. DNA of the CDR3: TGTGCCAGCAGCTTTACCCGGTTCTCTGGAAACACCATATATTTT.

This chain links TRBV5-5 with TRBJ2-3; a possible D gene is TRBD2 (6 bases). The CDR3 sequence is 14 residues long. V was trimmed by 5 bases and J by 2 bases, leaving 12 bases between them. CDR1 and CDR2 (germline): SGHKS, YYEKEE (reference sequence). In DNA form, the CDR3 reads TGTGCCAGCAGTAGGGGACTTCACACAGATACGCAGTATTTT. Translated: CASSRGLHTDTQYF.

This clone occurred a few times. The rearrangement joins TRBV6-6 to TRBJ1-1; weak D call: TRBD1 (5 bases). CDR1 and CDR2 from the germline V gene are MNHNY and SVGAGI (reference sequence). CDR3 size: 13 residues. Between the trimmed V and J ends, which lost 6 bases and 6 bases, there was a span of 14 bases. In nucleotides, the CDR3 is TGTGCCAGCAGGGTAACAACGGGGGCTGAAGCTTTCTTT. This gives the protein CASRVTTGAEAFF.

The rearrangement links TRBV7-2 to TRBJ2-1; 9 positions match TRBD2. This CDR3 has 16 residues. Germline CDR1 reads SGHTA; CDR2 reads FQGNSA. Trimming removed 1 base from V and 6 bases from J; junction bases left unmatched: 7. This CDR3 is CASSLVGGSGGNEQFF. The CDR3 coding sequence is TGTGCCAGCAGCTTAGTTGGGGGTAGCGGGGGCAATGAGCAGTTCTTC.

V is TRBV5-5 and J is TRBJ2-3, with 9 bases that match TRBD2. Germline-derived CDR1 and CDR2 are SGHKS and YYEKEE (reference sequence). Losses at the gene ends were 1 base for V and 4 bases for J; bases not matched to a gene: 4. This CDR3 has 15 residues. CDR3 residues: CASSLSKRGADTQYF. CDR3 DNA sequence: TGTGCCAGCAGCTTGTCTAAGCGGGGGGCAGATACGCAGTATTTT.

The chain recombines TRBV7-9 with TRBJ1-2; D is unresolved. Between the trimmed V and J ends, which lost 5 bases and 3 bases, there was a span of 10 bases. Germline CDR1 reads SEHNR; CDR2 reads FQNEAQ (reference sequence). The CDR3 is 13 amino acids. DNA of the CDR3: TGTGCCAGCAGCACGGAGGTTCACTATGGCTACACCTTC. It is translated as CASSTEVHYGYTF. Combining the CDR3 with reference TRBV7-9 and TRBJ1-2 gives the whole variable domain DTGVSQNPRHKITKRGQNVTFRCDPISEHNRLYWYRQTLGQGPEFLTYFQNEAQLEKSRLLSDRFSAERPKGSFSTLEIQRTEQGDSAMYLCASSTEVHYGYTFGSGTRLTVV.

J is TRBJ2-7 and V is TRBV7-3; maybe TRBD1 (5 bases). V lost 2 bases to trimming and J lost 4 bases, with 15 bases between them. Germline CDR1 reads SGHTA; CDR2 reads FQGTGA. CDR3 length: 15 residues. The CDR3 DNA reads as TGTGCCAGCAGCTTAGGACCCGACAGAGAGTACGAGCAGTACTTC. Encoded protein: CASSLGPDREYEQYF.

J is TRBJ2-1 and V is TRBV5-1; D gene uncertain. The CDR3 is 13 residues long. The ends were cut back, 4 bases at V and 4 bases at J, with 9 bases in the middle. Germline loops: CDR1 SGHRS, CDR2 YFSETQ. Written as DNA, the CDR3 is TGCGCCAGCAGCCCTGCGGAGTACAATGAGCAGTTCTTC. This gives the protein CASSPAEYNEQFF.

This sequence joins TRBV5-6 and TRBJ1-1; TRBD1 matches 10 bases. Germline loops: CDR1 SGHDT, CDR2 YYEEEE. The CDR3 length is 13 residues. V gave up 3 bases and J gave up 8 bases; unmatched junction bases: 4. The CDR3, as DNA: TGTGCCAGCAGCTGGGGGACAGGGGTAGAAGCTTTCTTT. Translated: CASSWGTGVEAFF.

The chain recombines TRBV13 with TRBJ1-6, with D perhaps matching TRBD1 (5 bases). CDR3 length equals 15 residues. Germline CDR1 reads PRHDT; CDR2 reads FYEKMQ (reference sequence). Trimming shortened V by 0 bases and J by 7 bases, and 10 bases separated the two germline ends. The CDR3 sequence is CASSLGGGRNSPLHF. In nucleotides, the CDR3 is TGTGCCAGCAGCTTAGGCGGGGGACGGAATTCACCCCTCCACTTT.